These T cell receptor beta chains were read from a single sample in a study of T-cell memory formation after mild COVID-19. One entry per CDR3 protein results from TCRdb running MiXCR on the 5' RACE reads. The profile covers some 100,000 distinct CDR3 sequences, with around 10% appearing a single time and roughly 40% taken by the ten largest. The material sequenced was PBMCs or a T cell subset sorted from them (not recorded which). The source of these receptors is a man aged 18-30 years who had mild COVID-19 (a few samples of this study predate the infection). Cell type and time point are not known. Both conserved end residues are part of each CDR3. D genes are given only for firm matches. Not all rows give a size; the values are once, few, many and, for expanded clones, a class.

clone_size | j_call | d_call | v_call | cdr3_nt | cdr3_aa
few | TRBJ2-5 | - | TRBV7-6 | TGTGCCAGCAGCCCTGCTTATGGGACCCAGTACTTC | CASSPAYGTQYF
few | TRBJ2-6 | - | TRBV19 | TGTGCCAGTAGTATGCGGCAATACTCTGGGGCCAACGTCCTGACTTTC | CASSMRQYSGANVLTF
few | TRBJ2-7 | TRBD1 | TRBV7-2 | TGTGCCAGCAGCTTAGGGGGGACAGGATTTGAGCAGTACTTC | CASSLGGTGFEQYF
- | TRBJ2-1 | - | TRBV27 | TGTGCCAGCAGTTGGCAGGTTTACAATGAGCAGTTCTTC | CASSWQVYNEQFF
many | TRBJ1-2 | - | TRBV7-6 | TGTGCCAGCAGCTCCCTCGGGGCCGGGGCCTATGGCTACACCTTC | CASSSLGAGAYGYTF
- | TRBJ1-1 | - | TRBV30 | TGTGCCTGGAGTTACAGCCTGAACACTGAAGCTTTCTTT | CAWSYSLNTEAFF
few | TRBJ1-1 | - | TRBV4-2 | TGTGCCAGCAGCCAAGAACGTCGGCAGGAGAACACTGAAGCTTTCTTT | CASSQERRQENTEAFF
- | TRBJ1-4 | - | TRBV29-1 | TGCAGCGTTGAAGATCTGGCAGAAAAACTGTTTTTT | CSVEDLAEKLFF
few | TRBJ2-7 | TRBD2 | TRBV12-3/TRBV12-4 | TGTGCCAGCAGTTTGGGATACGGGGGGTTCAGCGAGCAGTACTTC | CASSLGYGGFSEQYF
many | TRBJ2-2 | - | TRBV12-3/TRBV12-4 | TGTGCCAGCCTTAAATCAGGCCACGGGGACACCGGGGAGCTGTTTTTT | CASLKSGHGDTGELFF
- | TRBJ2-7 | - | TRBV4-1 | TGCGCCAGCAGCCAACGCCAAGAGGCCGAGCAGTACTTC | CASSQRQEAEQYF
few | TRBJ1-1 | - | TRBV6-5 | TGTGCCAGCAGTTACTCGAGCGGGGGGAACACTGAAGCTTTCTTT | CASSYSSGGNTEAFF
- | TRBJ2-3 | TRBD2 | TRBV20-1 | TGCAGTGCTAGTCTAGCGGGGTGGGCAGATACGCAGTGTTTT | CSASLAGWADTQCF
many | TRBJ2-3 | - | TRBV5-1 | TGCGCCAGCAGCTTTAGAATTACCACAGATACGCAGTATTTT | CASSFRITTDTQYF
- | TRBJ2-3 | - | TRBV7-2 | TGTGCCAGCAGCCTCGGGCCTTATCCCAGCCGGGAGTCAACGCAGTATTTT | CASSLGPYPSRESTQYF
few | TRBJ1-1 | - | TRBV7-2 | TGTGCCAGCAGCTACGACAGTCTGGGAGCTTTCTTT | CASSYDSLGAFF
- | TRBJ2-3 | - | TRBV12-3/TRBV12-4 | TGTGCCAGCAGACAAACGGCCGATACGCAGTATTTT | CASRQTADTQYF
many | TRBJ2-3 | - | TRBV12-3/TRBV12-4 | TGTGCCACCAGACTAAGTGTAGGTGCACAAGATACGCAGTATTTT | CATRLSVGAQDTQYF
few | TRBJ2-6 | - | TRBV4-1 | TGCGCCAGCAGCCTATCCTGGTCTGGGGCCAACGTCCTGACTTTC | CASSLSWSGANVLTF
few | TRBJ1-1 | TRBD1 | TRBV7-9 | TGTGCCAGCAGCTTACCAGCAGGGGGAATGAACACTGAAGCTTTCTTT | CASSLPAGGMNTEAFF
- | TRBJ2-3 | - | TRBV7-9 | TGTGCCAGCAGCGGGGATAGGGATACGCAGTATTTT | CASSGDRDTQYF
many | TRBJ1-1 | - | TRBV12-3/TRBV12-4 | TGTGCCAGCAGTCTAGGCCCTGAAGCTTTCTTT | CASSLGPEAFF
- | TRBJ2-2 | TRBD2 | TRBV7-2 | TGTGCCAGCAGCTTAGTTGCGGGGGGTCGAGATACCGGGGAGCTGTTTTTT | CASSLVAGGRDTGELFF
- | TRBJ1-5 | - | TRBV7-2 | TGTGCCAGCAGCTCCTCATCGGGGAATCAGCCCCAGCATTTT | CASSSSSGNQPQHF
- | TRBJ1-5 | - | TRBV10-2 | TGCGCCAGTAGGGACACTGGCAATCAGCCCCAGCATTTT | CASRDTGNQPQHF
few | TRBJ1-5 | TRBD1 | TRBV27 | TGTGCCAGCAAACCAGGGGGATGGTATCAGCCCCAGCATTTT | CASKPGGWYQPQHF
many | TRBJ2-3 | - | TRBV20-1 | TGCAGTGCTAAGCCTGCTGGGACGCAGTATTTT | CSAKPAGTQYF
- | TRBJ1-2 | TRBD1 | TRBV6-5 | TGTGCCAGCAGTTACGGGTCAGGGGGGGGGAACTATGGCTACACCTTC | CASSYGSGGGNYGYTF
few | TRBJ1-1 | - | TRBV4-1 | TGCGCCAGCAGCCAATCGAGGGGCAAGATGAACACTGAAGCTTTCTTT | CASSQSRGKMNTEAFF
medium-sized | TRBJ1-4 | - | TRBV4-2 | TGTGCCAGCAGCCAAGAGACAGCTAATGAAAAACTGTTTTTT | CASSQETANEKLFF
few | TRBJ2-3 | - | TRBV6-6 | TGTGCCAGCAGTTACCTTAGCGGTTACACAGATACGCAGTATTTT | CASSYLSGYTDTQYF
- | TRBJ1-2 | - | TRBV29-1 | TGCAGCGTTGGTCTGGGGGTGAATGGCTACACCTTC | CSVGLGVNGYTF
- | TRBJ1-1 | - | TRBV7-9 | TGTGCCAGCAGCCCCCGAAGGCAGGGTGTAGCTGAAGCTTTCTTT | CASSPRRQGVAEAFF
few | TRBJ1-1 | - | TRBV7-9 | TGTGCCAGCAGCCATGGTAGTGGGGTTGGCACTGAAGCTTTCTTT | CASSHGSGVGTEAFF
few | TRBJ2-1 | - | TRBV7-2 | TGTGCCAGCAGCGCCAGCTCCGAAATAGACAATGAGCAGTTCTTC | CASSASSEIDNEQFF
many | TRBJ2-1 | - | TRBV7-9 | TGTGCCAGCAGCTTAACAAGGGAGGCCTACAATGAGCAGTTCTTC | CASSLTREAYNEQFF
many | TRBJ2-1 | TRBD2 | TRBV6-4 | TGTGCCAGCAGTGACTCAAGCGGGGGGAACAATGAGCAGTTCTTC | CASSDSSGGNNEQFF
few | TRBJ1-6 | - | TRBV4-1 | TGCGCCAGCAGCCAAGTTAGGACCGGGAGTAATTCACCCCTCCACTTT | CASSQVRTGSNSPLHF
few | TRBJ2-1 | TRBD2 | TRBV4-2 | TGTGCCAGCAGCCAAGATGAGCGGGGGGCCTACAATGAGCAGTTCTTC | CASSQDERGAYNEQFF
- | TRBJ2-5 | - | TRBV28 | TGTGCCAGCAGTGATCTAGGGATTTGGTACCAAGAGACCCAGTACTTC | CASSDLGIWYQETQYF
- | TRBJ2-7 | TRBD2 | TRBV20-1 | TGCAGTGCTAGAGGCCGGACTAGGGCCGACGAGCAGTACTTC | CSARGRTRADEQYF
few | TRBJ1-1 | TRBD1 | TRBV7-9 | TGTGCCAGCAGCACACTCAGGGGGGTAGCTGAAGCTTTCTTT | CASSTLRGVAEAFF
few | TRBJ2-5 | - | TRBV12-3/TRBV12-4 | TGTGCCAGCAGTTTAGAATCTGTGACGGAGACCCAGTACTTC | CASSLESVTETQYF
- | TRBJ2-5 | TRBD2 | TRBV12-3/TRBV12-4 | TGTGCCAGCAGTTCCCAGCGGGGGGGTCTGGAGACCCAGTACTTC | CASSSQRGGLETQYF
many | TRBJ2-3 | TRBD2 | TRBV7-9 | TGTGCCAGCAGCTCCGTAGCGGGGGGGAGCACAGATACGCAGTATTTT | CASSSVAGGSTDTQYF
few | TRBJ1-2 | - | TRBV6-2/TRBV6-3 | TGTGCCAGCAGTTACTCGACCGTCTTTTATGGCTACACCTTC | CASSYSTVFYGYTF
- | TRBJ1-4 | - | TRBV6-5 | TGTGCCAGCAGTCACAGGGTTTCGGCTAATGAAAAACTGTTTTTT | CASSHRVSANEKLFF
many | TRBJ2-1 | TRBD1 | TRBV9 | TGTGCCAGCAGCGCAACAGGGGGCCCCTACAATGAGCAGTTCTTC | CASSATGGPYNEQFF
few | TRBJ2-3 | - | TRBV27 | TGTGCCAGCAGTTTACTAGGGACGGCGGGCACAGATACGCAGTATTTT | CASSLLGTAGTDTQYF
few | TRBJ2-5 | - | TRBV20-1 | TGCAGTGCTAGAGATGACGGCAGCCAAGAGACCCAGTACTTC | CSARDDGSQETQYF
- | TRBJ1-1 | - | TRBV7-6 | TGTGCCAGCAGCTTAGGTCCTGGGACACCACACATGGGGAGCACTGAAGCTTTCTTT | CASSLGPGTPHMGSTEAFF
few | TRBJ2-1 | TRBD2 | TRBV6-5 | TGTGCCAGCAGTCCTAGCGGGGGGGCTGGCAATGAGCAGTTCTTC | CASSPSGGAGNEQFF
- | TRBJ2-1 | - | TRBV7-6 | TGTGCCAGCAGCTTGAATATAGGCGGGCAGAATGAGCAGTTCTTC | CASSLNIGGQNEQFF
- | TRBJ2-3 | - | TRBV7-9 | TGTGCCAGCCGTGGGAGTAGCACAGATACGCAGTATTTT | CASRGSSTDTQYF